This TCR beta chain stems from a study of regulatory T cells in long-lasting Graves disease. Broader study findings: Newly diagnosed patients had higher TCR diversity than persistent Graves' patients did. Fewer public clonotypes were shared by new patients (966) than by persistent patients (about 2,500). Preferential use of TRBV28, TRBJ1-2 and TRBJ2-5 was seen in persistent disease.

Trimming cost V 5 bases and J 11 bases, with 18 bases left between them. This CDR3 is built from 13 residues. Germline V gene data show CDR1 as MDHEN and CDR2 as SYDVKM. As to this clonotype: Its antigen is unidentified.

TCRdb reprocessed the reads with MiXCR, giving one entry per CDR3 protein. The repertoire holds more than 650 distinct CDR3 sequences, with about nine tenths as singletons. Construction of the TCR library relied on RNA isolated from PBMCs. The rearrangement links TRBV28 to TRBJ1-1; possible D gene TRBD1, 5 bases. Material: peripheral blood mononuclear cells (PBMCs), obtained with antithyroid drug treatment, in newly diagnosed or persistent Graves disease (not recorded which). This TCR derives from a woman aged 18-29 years with Graves disease. CDR3 sequence reads: CASSDFMPGGAFF. The CDR3 nucleotides are TGTGCCAGCAGTGATTTCATGCCTGGGGGGGCTTTCTTT.